These 32 T cell receptor beta chains were sequenced from one sample in a study of cytomegalovirus exposure and HLA in healthy donors. PCR involved 60 Vbeta and 13 Jbeta primers. Generated by immunoSEQ multiplex PCR, the TCRdb table keeps only in-frame clones and is missing some. Of roughly 120,000 clones listed, approximately 58% are singletons. The specimen was PBMCs. These receptors were obtained from a woman younger than 45 in good health and CMV-seronegative.

This clone was counted a single time. The V call is TRBV10-2, the J call TRBJ1-1; 7 positions match TRBD1. V gave up 5 bases and J gave up 6 bases; unmatched junction bases: 6. The CDR3 is 13 residues long. The V gene's germline CDR1 is WSHSY and CDR2 SAAADI. The CDR3 spells CASSRQGFSEAFF. CDR3 bases: TGCGCCAGCAGTAGACAGGGCTTCTCTGAAGCTTTCTTT.

This clone was detected a few times. J is TRBJ2-1 and V is TRBV5-1, with 7 bases aligning to TRBD2. The CDR3 consists of 15 residues. Losses at the gene ends were 0 bases for V and 3 bases for J; bases not matched to a gene: 3. Per the germline V gene, CDR1 is SGHRS and CDR2 is YFSETQ. This CDR3 reads CASSLAGTNYNEQFF. DNA for the CDR3: TGCGCCAGCAGCTTGGCCGGGACTAACTACAATGAGCAGTTCTTC. Full variable domain (remainder filled in from reference TRBV5-1 and TRBJ2-1): KAGVTQTPRYLIKTRGQQVTLSCSPISGHRSVSWYQQTPGQGLQFLFEYFSETQRNKGNFPGRFSGRQFSNSRSEMNVSTLELGDSALYLCASSLAGTNYNEQFFGPGTRLTVL.

The rearrangement joins TRBV6-1 to TRBJ1-2; a possible D gene is TRBD1 (5 bases). Germline assignment: CDR1 MNHNS and CDR2 SASEGT. The V end was cut by 2 bases, the J end by 8 bases, with 15 bases between. The length of the CDR3 is 14 residues. CDR3 nucleotide sequence: TGTGCCAGCAGTGAACGGCAGGGAGGGTTAGGCTACACCTTC. It specifies CASSERQGGLGYTF.

The V and J genes are TRBV4-3 and TRBJ2-2, with 7 nucleotides matching TRBD2. Looked up from germline, CDR1 is LGHNA and CDR2 is YSLEER. The CDR3 extends over 16 amino acids. V dropped 0 bases and J dropped 6; count of bases not matched to a gene: 7. The CDR3 DNA reads TGCGCCAGCAGCCAAGATGTCGTGCGGGAGCCCGGGGAGCTGTTTTTT. Translated: CASSQDVVREPGELFF.

This clone has just a few counts. The V call is TRBV5-4, the J call TRBJ2-7, with D perhaps matching TRBD1 (6 bases). The CDR3 contains 14 residues. Germline CDR1 and CDR2: SGHNT and YYREEE (reference sequence). Deletions cut 2 bases from V and 1 base from J, with 10 bases between. Here the CDR3 reads CASSFPQGSYEQYF. The CDR3 DNA reads as TGTGCCAGCAGCTTTCCGCAGGGGTCCTACGAGCAGTACTTC.

This clone was counted a few times. The chain employs TRBV19 and TRBJ2-3; D might be TRBD2 (5 bases). CDR3 size: 14 residues. Between the trimmed V and J ends, which lost 7 bases and 2 bases, there was a span of 13 bases. Germline CDR1 and CDR2: LNHDA and SQIVND (reference sequence). For the CDR3, the DNA is TGTGCCAGTAACGTGGGAGTTTACACAGATACGCAGTATTTT. Translated, it gives CASNVGVYTDTQYF.

The genes are TRBV7-9 and TRBJ1-1; D is perhaps TRBD1 (5 bases). The CDR3 has 17 residues. The germline V gene encodes CDR1 SEHNR and CDR2 FQNEAQ (reference sequence). V shed 5 bases and J shed 0 bases, with 19 bases lying between them. CDR3 in amino acids: CASSIRGGRVMNTEAFF. CDR3 DNA sequence: TGTGCCAGCAGCATAAGGGGTGGCAGGGTTATGAACACTGAAGCTTTCTTT.

This chain links TRBV28 with TRBJ1-6; weak D call: TRBD1 (6 bases). The CDR3 spans 15 residues. Germline CDR1 reads MDHEN; CDR2 reads SYDVKM. Trimming pared 2 bases from V and 9 bases from J, leaving 14 bases between. CDR3 nucleotide sequence: TGTGCCAGCAGTTTAGGGCCAGGGGCAGGTTCACCCCTCCACTTT. Amino acid sequence: CASSLGPGAGSPLHF.

The gene calls are TRBV2 and TRBJ2-1; D is perhaps TRBD1 (6 bases). With 5 bases removed from V and 0 bases from J, the gap between germline ends came to 11 bases. CDR1 is SNHLY and CDR2 is FYNNEI in the germline V gene. This CDR3 has 15 amino acids. The CDR3 spells CASSTTGSSYNEQFF. The CDR3 nucleotides read TGTGCCAGCAGTACCACAGGGTCCTCCTACAATGAGCAGTTCTTC.

The chain links TRBV5-4 to TRBJ1-2, with a possible D match to TRBD1 (5 bases). V was clipped by 0 bases and J by 3 bases, with 9 bases between them. The germline V gene encodes CDR1 SGHNT and CDR2 YYREEE (reference sequence). The CDR3 contains 14 residues. In DNA form, the CDR3 reads TGTGCCAGCAGCTTGGGGGGGGAGGACTATGGCTACACCTTC. Translating gives CASSLGGEDYGYTF.

The J gene is TRBJ2-7, the V gene TRBV10-3, with unresolved D. V was clipped by 6 bases and J by 3 bases, with 15 bases between them. The CDR3 covers 14 residues. The germline V gene encodes CDR1 ENHRY and CDR2 SYGVKD. The CDR3 is CAIRPSPSSYEQYF. CDR3 coding DNA: TGTGCCATCAGGCCCTCGCCGAGTAGCTACGAGCAGTACTTC.

This clone was counted a few times. Other DNA sequences from this sample encode an identical CDR3 as well. V usage is TRBV20-1 and J usage is TRBJ2-7, with D uncertain. The V and J ends lost 6 bases and 4 bases respectively, with 4 bases between them. The CDR3 totals 9 residues. CDR1 and CDR2 from the germline V gene are DFQATT and SNEGSKA (reference sequence). The CDR3 loop is CSASYEQYF. The CDR3 bases are TGCAGTGCCAGTTACGAGCAGTACTTC.

With respect to this clone: A read error may produce the germline difference seen at one junction end. The rearrangement links TRBV7-2 to TRBJ1-1, with D maybe TRBD1 (6 bases). The CDR3 contains 13 residues. CDR1 is SGHTA, CDR2 FQGNSA, per germline. The CDR3 DNA reads TGTGCCAGCAGCTTAGAGGGGGACACTAAAGCTTTCTTT. Its protein is CASSLEGDTKAFF. The variable domain in full, completed from reference TRBV7-2 and TRBJ1-1, reads GAGVSQSPSNKVTEKGKDVELRCDPISGHTALYWYRQSLGQGLEFLIYFQGNSAPDKSGLPSDRFSAERTGGSVSTLTIQRTQQEDSAVYLCASSLEGDTKAFFGQGTRLTVV.

The V call is TRBV29-1, the J call TRBJ2-3; 9 nucleotides line up with TRBD2. This CDR3 spans 17 amino acids. Germline V gene data show CDR1 as SQVTM and CDR2 as ANQGSEA. V lost 0 bases and J lost 0; bases outside the gene matches: 7. The CDR3 is CSVEDPLAGTSTDTQYF. CDR3 bases: TGCAGCGTTGAAGACCCTCTAGCGGGAACTAGCACAGATACGCAGTATTTT.

The V and J genes are TRBV5-4 and TRBJ2-2; 8 nucleotides line up with TRBD2. Germline CDR1 SGHNT, CDR2 YYREEE (reference sequence). V dropped 2 bases and J dropped 7; count of bases not matched to a gene: 10. CDR3 length equals 16 residues. This chain's CDR3 is CASSLMSGSLDGELFF. In DNA form, the CDR3 reads TGTGCCAGCAGCTTAATGAGCGGGAGTCTAGACGGGGAGCTGTTTTTT.

The chain has TRBV2 and TRBJ1-4, with D maybe TRBD1 (5 bases). The CDR3 extends over 15 amino acids. V gave up 4 bases and J gave up 4 bases, with 13 bases separating them. Germline V gives CDR1 SNHLY, CDR2 FYNNEI. This CDR3 is CASSVGPGVNEKLFF. The DNA of the CDR3 is TGTGCCAGCAGTGTGGGGCCTGGAGTTAATGAAAAACTGTTTTTT.

The rearrangement uses TRBV15 and TRBJ2-1; 7 nucleotides line up with TRBD2. The V segment lost 9 bases and the J segment 6 bases; nucleotides outside the gene matches: 8. The CDR3 is 13 amino acids. Germline values: CDR1 LNHNV, CDR2 YYDKDF (reference sequence). The CDR3 region is CATMGEGLNEQFF. Here the CDR3 DNA reads TGTGCCACTATGGGGGAGGGCCTCAATGAGCAGTTCTTC.

This chain's CDR3 is CASSLAWTTGVETQYF. CDR3 coding DNA: TGTGCCAGCAGCTTAGCGTGGACGACAGGGGTGGAGACCCAGTACTTC. V is TRBV7-9 and J is TRBJ2-5, with 8 bases identical to TRBD1. Germline V lookup: CDR1 SEHNR, CDR2 FQNEAQ (reference sequence). The junction had 8 bases not matched to a gene; V was cut back by 0 bases and J by 5 bases. There are 16 residues in the CDR3.

The chain is built from TRBV7-2 and TRBJ2-7; a possible D gene is TRBD2 (6 bases). CDR3 size: 12 residues. CDR1 is SGHTA and CDR2 is FQGNSA in the germline V gene. The V gene lost 7 bases and the J gene lost 4 bases, with 11 bases spanning the gap. The CDR3 reads CASTSGGYEQYF. The CDR3 DNA is TGTGCCAGCACTTCCGGGGGATACGAGCAGTACTTC.

The V gene is TRBV28, the J gene TRBJ2-1; 8 bases are shared with TRBD2. CDR3 length: 13 residues. The V gene's germline CDR1 is MDHEN and CDR2 SYDVKM. V dropped 5 bases and J dropped 7; count of bases not matched to a gene: 4. The CDR3 DNA reads TGTGCCAGCAGTCGGGAGGGCCGTAATGAGCAGTTCTTC. This gives the protein CASSREGRNEQFF.

V and J are TRBV18 and TRBJ1-1; D perhaps matches TRBD1 (5 bases). Trimming took 0 bases from V and 7 from J, leaving 9 bases between them. Germline lookup yields CDR1 KGHSH and CDR2 LQKENI. This CDR3 comprises 13 residues. The CDR3 coding sequence is TGTGCCAGCTCACCACCGGGGCAGGGTGAAGCTTTCTTT. Protein: CASSPPGQGEAFF.

This clone was observed a handful of times. The chain recombines TRBV28 with TRBJ2-7, with 11 bases that match TRBD2. After removal of 7 bases from V and 3 bases from J, the junction contained 8 bases not matched to a gene. Per the germline V gene, CDR1 is MDHEN and CDR2 is SYDVKM. The CDR3 totals 15 residues. The CDR3: CASTPTSGTGYEQYF. For the CDR3, the DNA is TGTGCCAGCACCCCGACTAGCGGGACTGGCTACGAGCAGTACTTC.

This rearrangement joins TRBV5-6 to TRBJ1-5; D perhaps matches TRBD1 (5 bases). Trimming left V 4 bases short and J 6 bases short, with 14 bases between. CDR3 size: 14 residues. CDR1 SGHDT and CDR2 YYEEEE come from the germline V gene. Here the CDR3 DNA reads TGTGCCAGCAGCCTTTCGAGTAGGGGTCAGCCCCAGCATTTT. This encodes CASSLSSRGQPQHF.

The rearrangement joins TRBV7-9 to TRBJ1-3, with D unclear. Germline loops: CDR1 SEHNR, CDR2 FQNEAQ (reference sequence). Trimming cost V 2 bases and J 0 bases, with 8 bases left between them. The CDR3 sequence is 15 residues long. CDR3 amino acids: CASSLFKSSGNTIYF. CDR3 bases: TGTGCCAGCAGCTTATTTAAGAGCTCTGGAAACACCATATATTTT. Combining the CDR3 with reference TRBV7-9 and TRBJ1-3 gives the whole variable domain DTGVSQNPRHKITKRGQNVTFRCDPISEHNRLYWYRQTLGQGPEFLTYFQNEAQLEKSRLLSDRFSAERPKGSFSTLEIQRTEQGDSAMYLCASSLFKSSGNTIYFGEGSWLTVV.

This clone has a handful of counts. The chain couples TRBV27 to TRBJ2-7; perhaps TRBD2 as D (6 bases). Germline V gene lookup returns CDR1 MNHEY and CDR2 SMNVEV (reference sequence). The ends were cut back, 6 bases at V and 2 bases at J, with 14 bases in the middle. The CDR3 length is 14 residues. In DNA form, the CDR3 reads TGTGCCAGCAGCCGACTAGTCCCCACCTACGAGCAGTACTTC. It codes for CASSRLVPTYEQYF.

This clone has just a few counts. The chain employs TRBV7-9 and TRBJ2-1, with 7 bases fitting TRBD2. Germline V gene data show CDR1 as SEHNR and CDR2 as FQNEAQ (reference sequence). The CDR3 length is 16 residues. V shed 5 bases and J 0 bases; nucleotides not matched to a gene: 7. The CDR3 reads CASSPPGGSSYNEQFF. The DNA of the CDR3 is TGTGCCAGCAGCCCCCCAGGCGGGAGCTCCTACAATGAGCAGTTCTTC.

The chain recombines TRBV5-1 with TRBJ1-1, with 7 bases aligning to TRBD1. The length of the CDR3 is 15 residues. Germline assignment: CDR1 SGHRS and CDR2 YFSETQ. The trim removed 2 bases at V and 4 bases at J, leaving 8 bases unmatched. CDR3 residues: CASSFWSQGGTEAFF. Here the CDR3 DNA reads TGCGCCAGCAGCTTTTGGAGCCAGGGGGGCACTGAAGCTTTCTTT.

Points on this clone: At one of its ends the junction is not consistent with the germline gene, which may arise from a read error. The same CDR3 can be traced to other DNA sequences in this sample. The chain combines TRBV10-1 with TRBJ1-1; 8 bases line up with TRBD1. Looked up from germline, CDR1 is WNHNN and CDR2 is SYGVQD (reference sequence). The CDR3 has 13 residues. The DNA of the CDR3 is TGCGCCAGTTCGGACAGGGAGAACACTGAGGCTTTCTTT. Protein: CASSDRENTEAFF.

The chain couples TRBV7-2 to TRBJ2-7, with D hard to call. Germline V gene data show CDR1 as SGHTA and CDR2 as FQGNSA. The ends were cut back, 2 bases at V and 4 bases at J, with 15 bases in the middle. The CDR3 is 15 residues long. The CDR3 is CASSLFGGAQYEQYF. In DNA, the CDR3 is TGTGCCAGCAGCTTATTTGGCGGAGCGCAATACGAGCAGTACTTC. The variable domain in full, completed from reference TRBV7-2 and TRBJ2-7, reads GAGVSQSPSNKVTEKGKDVELRCDPISGHTALYWYRQSLGQGLEFLIYFQGNSAPDKSGLPSDRFSAERTGGSVSTLTIQRTQQEDSAVYLCASSLFGGAQYEQYFGPGTRLTVT.

This clone was found once. The chain has TRBV2 and TRBJ2-1; 7 bases map to TRBD1. The CDR3 totals 14 residues. Looked up from germline, CDR1 is SNHLY and CDR2 is FYNNEI. The V segment lost 8 bases and the J segment 7 bases; nucleotides outside the gene matches: 11. The CDR3 nucleotides are TGTGCCAGCCGTAGTTTTACGACAGGGAATGAGCAGTTCTTC. The encoded protein is CASRSFTTGNEQFF.

This rearrangement joins TRBV27 to TRBJ2-7; 7 nucleotides align to TRBD1. V was clipped by 8 bases and J by 1 base; unmatched bases: 5. Germline V gives CDR1 MNHEY, CDR2 SMNVEV (reference sequence). The CDR3 runs 13 residues. The CDR3 protein is CASGLTGSYEQYF. The DNA for the CDR3 is TGTGCCAGCGGACTGACAGGGTCCTACGAGCAGTACTTC.

The chain joins TRBV27 to TRBJ1-5, with TRBD1 matching 9 bases. The V gene's germline CDR1 is MNHEY and CDR2 SMNVEV (reference sequence). V lost 5 bases to trimming and J lost 5 bases; unmatched junction nucleotides: 4. The CDR3 extends over 14 amino acids. The CDR3 protein is CASSPTGGYQPQHF. The CDR3 region has the DNA TGTGCCAGCAGTCCGACAGGGGGGTATCAGCCCCAGCATTTT.